Included here is one T cell receptor beta chain sequence, with context. Here immunoSEQ multiplex PCR was the method, and the copy in TCRdb shows in-frame clones only, minus some. In the table there are hundreds of thousands of clones, 85% to 90% of which are singletons. The sample is drawn from a study of blood T cell repertoires in COVID-19. Trimming cost V 5 bases and J 4 bases; bases outside gene matches: 8. Germline V gene data show CDR1 as MNHEY and CDR2 as SMNVEV (reference sequence). CDR3 size: 15 residues. The rearrangement links TRBV27 to TRBJ2-7, with TRBD1 matching 10 bases. The sequence derives from a woman under 40 with acute or convalescent COVID-19. The sequenced sample consisted of peripheral blood. The CDR3 DNA follows: TGTGCCAGCAGTATCCGACAGGGGGCTTTGTACGAGCAGTACTTC. Translating gives CASSIRQGALYEQYF.